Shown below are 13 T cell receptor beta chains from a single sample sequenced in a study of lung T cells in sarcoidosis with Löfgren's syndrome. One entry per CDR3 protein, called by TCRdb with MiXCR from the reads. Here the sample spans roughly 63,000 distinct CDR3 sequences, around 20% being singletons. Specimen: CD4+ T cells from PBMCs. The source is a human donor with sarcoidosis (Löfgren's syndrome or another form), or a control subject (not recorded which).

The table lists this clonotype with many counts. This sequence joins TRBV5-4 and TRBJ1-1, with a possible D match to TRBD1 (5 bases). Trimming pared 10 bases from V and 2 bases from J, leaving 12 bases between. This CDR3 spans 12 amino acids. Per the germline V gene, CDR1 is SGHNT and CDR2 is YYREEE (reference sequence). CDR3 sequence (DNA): TGTGCCGGGGGTCAACCAAACACTGAAGCTTTCTTT. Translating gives CAGGQPNTEAFF.

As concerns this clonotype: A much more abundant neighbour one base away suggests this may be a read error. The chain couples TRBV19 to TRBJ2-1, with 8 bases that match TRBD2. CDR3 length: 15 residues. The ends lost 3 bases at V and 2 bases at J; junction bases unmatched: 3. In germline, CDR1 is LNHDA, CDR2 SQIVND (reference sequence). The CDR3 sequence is CASSIGRGAYNEQFF. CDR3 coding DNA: TGTGCCAGTAGTATTGGGCGGGGGGCCTACAATGAGCAGTTCTTC.

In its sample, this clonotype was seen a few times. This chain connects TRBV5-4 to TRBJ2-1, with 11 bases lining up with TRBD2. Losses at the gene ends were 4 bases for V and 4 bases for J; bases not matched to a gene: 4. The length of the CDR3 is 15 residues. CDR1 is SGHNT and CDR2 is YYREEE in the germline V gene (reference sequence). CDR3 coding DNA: TGTGCCAGCAGCCCCGGGACTAGCGGTTACAATGAGCAGTTCTTC. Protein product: CASSPGTSGYNEQFF.

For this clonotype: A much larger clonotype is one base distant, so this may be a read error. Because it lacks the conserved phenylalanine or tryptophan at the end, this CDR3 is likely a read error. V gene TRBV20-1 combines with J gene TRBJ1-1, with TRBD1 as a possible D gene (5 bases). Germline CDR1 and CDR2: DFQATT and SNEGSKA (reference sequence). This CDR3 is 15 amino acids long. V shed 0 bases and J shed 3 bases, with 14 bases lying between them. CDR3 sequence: CSARDLGTGDTEAFS. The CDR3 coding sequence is TGCAGTGCTAGAGATCTAGGGACGGGGGACACTGAAGCTTTCTCT.

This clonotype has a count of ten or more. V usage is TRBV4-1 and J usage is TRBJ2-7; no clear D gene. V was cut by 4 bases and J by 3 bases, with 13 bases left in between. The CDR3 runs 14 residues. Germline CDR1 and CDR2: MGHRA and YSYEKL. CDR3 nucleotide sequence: TGCGCCAGCAGCCCCCCGGAGTCAGTCTACGAGCAGTACGTC. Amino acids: CASSPPESVYEQYV.

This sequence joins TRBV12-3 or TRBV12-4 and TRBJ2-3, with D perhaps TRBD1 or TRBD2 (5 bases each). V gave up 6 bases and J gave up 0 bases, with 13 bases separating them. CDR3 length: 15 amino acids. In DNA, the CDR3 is TGTGCCAGCAGCCGAGGGGTCCATAGCACAGATACGCAGTATTTT. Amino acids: CASSRGVHSTDTQYF.

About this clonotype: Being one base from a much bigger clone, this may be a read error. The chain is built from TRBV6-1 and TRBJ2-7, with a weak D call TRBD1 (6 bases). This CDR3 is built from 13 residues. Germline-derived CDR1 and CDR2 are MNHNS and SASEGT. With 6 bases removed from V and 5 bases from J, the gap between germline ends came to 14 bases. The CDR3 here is CASRKRGINEQYV. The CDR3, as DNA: TGTGCCAGCAGGAAAAGGGGGATTAACGAGCAGTACGTC.

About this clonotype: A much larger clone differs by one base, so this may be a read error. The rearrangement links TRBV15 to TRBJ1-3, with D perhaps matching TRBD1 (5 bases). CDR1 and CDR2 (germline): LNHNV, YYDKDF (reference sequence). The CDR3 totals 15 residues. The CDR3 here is CATSRDPGAGNNIYF. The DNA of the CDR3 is TGTGCCACCAGCAGAGATCCCGGGGCTGGAAACAACATATATTTT.

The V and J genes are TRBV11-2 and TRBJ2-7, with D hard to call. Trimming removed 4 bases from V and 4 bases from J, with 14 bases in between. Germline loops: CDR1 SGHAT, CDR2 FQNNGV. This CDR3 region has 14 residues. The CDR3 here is CASSYLRSAYEQYF. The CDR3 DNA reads TGTGCCAGCAGCTACCTGAGGAGCGCTTACGAGCAGTACTTC.

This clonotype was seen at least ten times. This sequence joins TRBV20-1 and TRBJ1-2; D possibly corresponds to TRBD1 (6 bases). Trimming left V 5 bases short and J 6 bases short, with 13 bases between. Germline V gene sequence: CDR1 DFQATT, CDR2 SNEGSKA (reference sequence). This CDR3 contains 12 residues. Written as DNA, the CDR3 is TGCAGTGCTTCAGACAGGAGGAATGGCTACACCTTC. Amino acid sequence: CSASDRRNGYTF.

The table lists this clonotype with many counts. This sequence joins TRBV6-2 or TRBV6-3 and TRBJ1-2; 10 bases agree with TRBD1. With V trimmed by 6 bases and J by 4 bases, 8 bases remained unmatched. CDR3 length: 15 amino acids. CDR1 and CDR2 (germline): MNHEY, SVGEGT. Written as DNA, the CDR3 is TGTGCCAGCAGGCCGGGACAGGGGACTATCTATGGCTACACCTTC. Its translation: CASRPGQGTIYGYTF.

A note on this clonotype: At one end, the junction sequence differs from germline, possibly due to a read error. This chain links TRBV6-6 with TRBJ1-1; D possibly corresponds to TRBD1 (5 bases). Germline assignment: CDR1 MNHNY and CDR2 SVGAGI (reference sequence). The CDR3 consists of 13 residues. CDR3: CASRGSLGTETFF. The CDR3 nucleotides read TGTGCCAGCAGGGGGTCCCTTGGGACTGAAACTTTCTTT.

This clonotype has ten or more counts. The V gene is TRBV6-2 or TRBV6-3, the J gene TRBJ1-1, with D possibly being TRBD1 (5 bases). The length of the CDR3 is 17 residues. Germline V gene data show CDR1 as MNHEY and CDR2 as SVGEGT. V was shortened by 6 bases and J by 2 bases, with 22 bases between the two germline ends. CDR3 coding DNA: TGTGCCAGCAGCCCTATCTCATACAGGATACTAAACACTGAAGCTTTCTTT. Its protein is CASSPISYRILNTEAFF.